This entry lists 18 T cell receptor beta chains sequenced from one sample in a study of T cell responses to AZD1222 COVID-19 vaccine. The data were produced by immunoSEQ multiplex PCR, yet TCRdb's version contains in-frame clones alone and is incomplete. The sample lists around 140,000 clones; roughly 92% were seen once. The sample in question was peripheral blood, obtained 28 days after the second AZD1222 dose. These receptors came from an adult who received the AZD1222 COVID-19 vaccine.

This chain links TRBV7-3 with TRBJ2-1; tentatively, D is TRBD2 (5 bases). Looked up from germline, CDR1 is SGHTA and CDR2 is FQGTGA. This CDR3 region has 15 residues. Deletions cut 6 bases from V and 0 bases from J, with 12 bases between. The CDR3 here is CASSRTGSSYNEQFF. The CDR3 coding sequence is TGTGCCAGCAGTCGGACTGGAAGCTCCTACAATGAGCAGTTCTTC. The full variable domain, its missing parts supplied by reference TRBV7-3 and TRBJ2-1, is GAGVSQTPSNKVTEKGKYVELRCDPISGHTALYWYRQSLGQGPEFLIYFQGTGAADDSGLPNDRFFAVRPEGSVSTLKIQRTERGDSAVYLCASSRTGSSYNEQFFGPGTRLTVL.

The chain employs TRBV28 and TRBJ2-3, with 10 bases matching TRBD2. This CDR3 is built from 13 residues. V shed 10 bases, J shed 12 bases, and the junction held 13 bases outside the gene matches. The germline V gene encodes CDR1 MDHEN and CDR2 SYDVKM. CDR3 in DNA: TGTGCCACCTTTGCTAGCGGGAGAGGAATCCAGTATTTT. Its translation is CATFASGRGIQYF.

V is TRBV20-1 and J is TRBJ2-7; D is undetermined. Looked up from germline, CDR1 is DFQATT and CDR2 is SNEGSKA (reference sequence). This CDR3 is built from 13 residues. Deletions cut 3 bases from V and 5 bases from J, with 14 bases between. The chain's CDR3 is CSASLGSYHEQYF. Written as DNA, the CDR3 is TGCAGTGCTAGTTTGGGTAGCTACCACGAGCAGTACTTC.

CDR3 protein: CASSVAGGGSGFF. The CDR3 region has the DNA TGTGCCAGCAGTGTGGCCGGCGGGGGCTCCGGCTTCTTC. The chain carries TRBV2 and TRBJ2-1, with D possibly being TRBD2 (7 bases). V was pared by 4 bases and J by 16 bases, with 20 bases between. This CDR3 has 13 amino acids. Looked up from germline, CDR1 is SNHLY and CDR2 is FYNNEI.

This clone was recorded once. This chain links TRBV27 with TRBJ1-4, with 7 bases aligning to TRBD1. From germline, CDR1 is MNHEY and CDR2 SMNVEV (reference sequence). CDR3 length: 16 amino acids. V lost 6 bases and J lost 4; bases outside the gene matches: 11. This chain's CDR3 is CASSDRTGRLNEKLFF. The DNA for the CDR3 is TGTGCCAGCAGCGACCGGACAGGTCGACTTAATGAAAAACTGTTTTTT.

The CDR3 loop is CASSLPGQGNTEAFF. CDR3 coding DNA: TGTGCCAGCAGCTTGCCGGGACAAGGGAACACTGAAGCTTTCTTT. The J gene is TRBJ1-1, the V gene TRBV5-6; TRBD1 might be the D (6 bases). The V and J ends lost 1 base and 1 base respectively, with 11 bases between them. This CDR3 spans 15 amino acids. CDR1 and CDR2 (germline): SGHDT, YYEEEE. Variable domain in full (rest from reference TRBV5-6 and TRBJ1-1): DAGVTQSPTHLIKTRGQQVTLRCSPKSGHDTVSWYQQALGQGPQFIFQYYEEEERQRGNFPDRFSGHQFPNYSSELNVNALLLGDSALYLCASSLPGQGNTEAFFGQGTRLTVV.

The chain employs TRBV11-2 and TRBJ2-3; 9 nucleotides match TRBD2. There are 17 residues in the CDR3. The V gene's germline CDR1 is SGHAT and CDR2 FQNNGV. Germline trimming cut 4 bases from V and 5 bases from J; bases unmatched to any gene: 13. The CDR3 is CASSSRGSGSRGDTQYF. CDR3 bases: TGTGCCAGCAGCTCCCGGGGTAGCGGGAGCAGGGGAGATACGCAGTATTTT. Looking up the rest from reference TRBV11-2 and TRBJ2-3 gives the full variable domain: EAGVAQSPRYKIIEKRQSVAFWCNPISGHATLYWYQQILGQGPKLLIQFQNNGVVDDSQLPKDRFSAERLKGVDSTLKIQPAKLEDSAVYLCASSSRGSGSRGDTQYFGPGTRLTVL.

This chain uses TRBV7-3 with TRBJ2-1; 8 bases are shared with TRBD2. Germline CDR1 and CDR2: SGHTA and FQGTGA. The CDR3 is 14 residues long. Germline trimming cut 5 bases from V and 3 bases from J; bases unmatched to any gene: 3. CDR3 bases: TGTGCCAGCAGCCCCGCGGGGGGCTACAATGAGCAGTTCTTC. Amino acids: CASSPAGGYNEQFF.

The chain links TRBV27 to TRBJ2-2; D not certain. Germline V gives CDR1 MNHEY, CDR2 SMNVEV (reference sequence). The CDR3 covers 13 residues. Between the trimmed V and J ends, which lost 2 bases and 5 bases, there was a span of 6 bases. The chain's CDR3 is CASSLIGTGELFF. In DNA form, the CDR3 reads TGTGCCAGCAGTTTAATAGGGACCGGGGAGCTGTTTTTT.

The V gene is TRBV3-1 (or the pseudogene TRBV3-2), the J gene TRBJ1-2; D ambiguous. CDR1 LGHDT and CDR2 YNNKEL come from the germline V gene (reference sequence). Trimming took off 4 bases at V and 2 bases at J, with 8 bases between the two ends. This CDR3 is 13 amino acids long. The CDR3 here is CASSLGRNYGYTF. CDR3 sequence (DNA): TGTGCCAGCAGCCTAGGACGGAACTATGGCTACACCTTC.

This CDR3 reads CASSEGLGGGGTQYF. DNA for the CDR3: TGTGCCAGCAGTGAAGGACTCGGGGGGGGTGGAACCCAGTACTTC. The V gene is TRBV2, the J gene TRBJ2-5, with TRBD2 matching 8 bases. Germline-derived CDR1 and CDR2 are SNHLY and FYNNEI. CDR3 size: 15 residues. J was trimmed by 8 bases and V by 1 base; bases with no gene match: 9.

CDR3 nucleotide sequence: TGTGCCAGCAGCTGGGGCACAGGGGCAGAGAATCAGCCCCAGCATTTT. This encodes CASSWGTGAENQPQHF. The chain recombines TRBV7-2 with TRBJ1-5; 7 bases map to TRBD1. Germline CDR1 reads SGHTA; CDR2 reads FQGNSA. V shed 4 bases, J shed 4 bases, and the junction held 10 bases outside the gene matches. The CDR3 is made up of 16 amino acids.

This CDR3 is CASLNRFGRQFF. In DNA, the CDR3 is TGTGCCAGTCTAAATCGGTTCGGTCGGCAGTTCTTC. The gene calls are TRBV28 and TRBJ2-1; no clear D. The germline V gene encodes CDR1 MDHEN and CDR2 SYDVKM. The CDR3 is 12 amino acids. The germline V and J ends were trimmed by 9 bases and 12 bases, with 18 bases remaining between them.

The chain employs TRBV15 and TRBJ1-1, with D possibly being TRBD1 (6 bases). Per the germline V gene, CDR1 is LNHNV and CDR2 is YYDKDF (reference sequence). V was trimmed by 4 bases and J by 0 bases, leaving 21 bases between them. The CDR3 is 18 residues long. This CDR3 reads CATSKPPVAGGMNTEAFF. CDR3 coding DNA: TGTGCCACCAGCAAACCCCCCGTGGCGGGGGGCATGAACACTGAAGCTTTCTTT.

V gene TRBV2 combines with J gene TRBJ2-4; 9 nucleotides match TRBD2. The CDR3 has 12 amino acids. Germline lookup yields CDR1 SNHLY and CDR2 FYNNEI. CDR3 amino acids: CASGSPENIQYF. Here the CDR3 DNA reads TGTGCTAGCGGGAGTCCGGAAAACATTCAGTACTTC. Supplemented by reference TRBV2 and TRBJ2-4, the full variable domain reads EPEVTQTPSHQVTQMGQEVILRCVPISNHLYFYWYRQILGQKVEFLVSFYNNEISEKSEIFDDQFSVERPDGSNFTLKIRSTKLEDSAMYFCASGSPENIQYFGAGTRLSVL.

This chain uses TRBV27 with TRBJ2-5, with D maybe TRBD1 (6 bases). The CDR3 sequence is 13 residues long. CDR1 is MNHEY, CDR2 SMNVEV, per germline (reference sequence). Between the trimmed V and J ends, which lost 5 bases and 5 bases, there was a span of 12 bases. The CDR3, as DNA: TGTGCCAGCAGTCCCACAGGGTTTGAGACCCAGTACTTC. It is translated as CASSPTGFETQYF.

This chain joins TRBV29-1 and TRBJ2-2; 13 nucleotides line up with TRBD2. This CDR3 has 15 amino acids. V was clipped by 6 bases and J by 2 bases; unmatched bases: 3. Germline CDR1 is SQVTM and CDR2 is ANQGSEA. CDR3 in amino acids: CSVEGLAGNTGELFF. The CDR3 DNA reads TGCAGCGTGGAGGGACTAGCGGGAAACACCGGGGAGCTGTTTTTT.

This clone was detected only once. This chain uses TRBV10-3 with TRBJ1-5; D might be TRBD1 (5 bases). Germline loops: CDR1 ENHRY, CDR2 SYGVKD. CDR3 length: 14 residues. The V end lost 6 bases, the J end lost 6 bases, and 15 bases lay between the germline ends. The CDR3 nucleotides are TGTGCCATCAGCCCGGGACGGGCCGTTCAGCCCCAGCATTTT. Residues: CAISPGRAVQPQHF.